The clone carrying this T cell receptor beta chain appeared many times. The sample originates from a study of T cells in Graves' hyperthyroidism and ophthalmopathy. Study-level information: Peripheral blood collection took place at initial diagnosis, before any treatment.

The CDR3 regions of TCR beta were amplified from RNA transcripts. In the first-round RT-PCR of the TCR CDR3, the HTBI primer set was used. TCRdb re-analysed the multiplex PCR reads in MiXCR, keeping a single row per CDR3 protein. Altogether 200,000 to 250,000 distinct CDR3 sequences are present, 15% to 20% being singletons, with the ten largest covering over 35%. Trimming took 7 bases from V and 5 from J, leaving 12 bases between them. The CDR3 is 12 residues long. Germline V gives CDR1 PRHDT, CDR2 FYEKMQ (reference sequence). Calling Graves' hyperthyroidism stable meant ophthalmopathy did not progress within 18 months. Clinical symptoms, serum thyroxine and TRAb, thyroid ultrasound and orbital computed tomography together formed the diagnostic basis. The PBMCs had their origin in approximately 10 ml of fresh peripheral blood.

The receptor was derived from a man aged 35-49 years with Graves' hyperthyroidism. The sample comprised blood. The chain has TRBV13 and TRBJ2-7; perhaps TRBD2 as D (5 bases). The DNA of the CDR3 is TGTGCCAGCAACGTAGGGAGCCACGAGCAGTACTTC. Encoded protein: CASNVGSHEQYF.